This entry lists 2 T cell receptor beta chains sequenced from one sample in a study of shared clonotypes between healthy human individuals. Clones were sequenced by immunoSEQ multiplex PCR, and TCRdb holds only the in-frame ones, with some missing. The sample consists of around 510,000 clones, roughly 95% of them appearing once. The sequenced sample was naive CD4+ T cells sorted from blood. As to subset: CD45RA+ positively selected. Receptors originate from a woman under 40 in good health.

The chain uses TRBV5-1 and TRBJ2-7; D is ambiguous. Germline loops: CDR1 SGHRS, CDR2 YFSETQ. V lost 0 bases and J 2 bases, leaving 3 bases between the germline ends. The CDR3 runs to 12 residues. The CDR3 sequence is CASSLEPYEQYF. In DNA, the CDR3 is TGCGCCAGCAGCTTGGAACCCTACGAGCAGTACTTC.

The chain couples TRBV25-1 to TRBJ1-3; unclear D gene. The CDR3 is made up of 13 amino acids. Germline CDR1 is MGHDK and CDR2 is SYGVNS. V was trimmed by 4 bases and J by 2 bases, leaving 6 bases between them. The CDR3 sequence is CASSGSPGNTIYF. The CDR3 DNA follows: TGTGCCAGCAGTGGTTCTCCTGGAAACACCATATATTTT.